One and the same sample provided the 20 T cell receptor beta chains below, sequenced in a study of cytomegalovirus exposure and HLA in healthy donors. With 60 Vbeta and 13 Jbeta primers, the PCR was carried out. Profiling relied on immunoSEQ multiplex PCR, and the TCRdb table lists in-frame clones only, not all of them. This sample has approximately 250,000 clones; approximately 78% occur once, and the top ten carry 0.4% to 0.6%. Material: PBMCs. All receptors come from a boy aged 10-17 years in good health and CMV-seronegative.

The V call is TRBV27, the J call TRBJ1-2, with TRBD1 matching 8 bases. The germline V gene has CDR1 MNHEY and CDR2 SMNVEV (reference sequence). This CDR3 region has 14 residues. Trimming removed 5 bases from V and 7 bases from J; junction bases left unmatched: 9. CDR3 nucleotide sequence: TGTGCCAGCAGTCCAAGGAGGGGACAGGTTGGCTACACCTTC. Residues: CASSPRRGQVGYTF.

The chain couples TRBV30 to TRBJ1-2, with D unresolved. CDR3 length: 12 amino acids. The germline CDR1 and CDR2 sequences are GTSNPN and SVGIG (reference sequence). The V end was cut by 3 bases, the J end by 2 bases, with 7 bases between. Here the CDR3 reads CAWSLGNYGYTF. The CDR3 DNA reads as TGTGCCTGGAGCCTGGGCAACTATGGCTACACCTTC.

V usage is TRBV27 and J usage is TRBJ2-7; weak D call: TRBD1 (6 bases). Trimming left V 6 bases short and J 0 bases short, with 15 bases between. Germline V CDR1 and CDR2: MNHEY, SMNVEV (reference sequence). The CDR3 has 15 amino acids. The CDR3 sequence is CASSPPGHPSYEQYF. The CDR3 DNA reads TGTGCCAGCAGCCCACCGGGACACCCCTCCTACGAGCAGTACTTC.

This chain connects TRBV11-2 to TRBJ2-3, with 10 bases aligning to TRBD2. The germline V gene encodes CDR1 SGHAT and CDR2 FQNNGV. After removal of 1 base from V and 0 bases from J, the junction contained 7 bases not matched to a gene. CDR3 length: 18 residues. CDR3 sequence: CASSLVRTSGTSTDTQYF. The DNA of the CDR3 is TGTGCCAGCAGCTTAGTTCGGACTAGCGGAACTAGCACAGATACGCAGTATTTT.

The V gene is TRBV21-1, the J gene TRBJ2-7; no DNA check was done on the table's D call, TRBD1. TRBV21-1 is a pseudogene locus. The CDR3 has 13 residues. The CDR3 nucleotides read TGTGCCAGCAGCCTACTGGGCCCCTACGAGCAGTACTTC. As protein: CASSLLGPYEQYF.

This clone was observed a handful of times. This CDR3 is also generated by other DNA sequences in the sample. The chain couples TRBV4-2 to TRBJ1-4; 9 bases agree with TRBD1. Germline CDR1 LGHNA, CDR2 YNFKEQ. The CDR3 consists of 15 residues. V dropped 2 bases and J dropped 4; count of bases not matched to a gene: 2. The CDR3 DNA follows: TGTGCCAGCAGCCAAAAGGACAGGGGTAATGAAAAACTGTTTTTT. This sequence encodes CASSQKDRGNEKLFF.

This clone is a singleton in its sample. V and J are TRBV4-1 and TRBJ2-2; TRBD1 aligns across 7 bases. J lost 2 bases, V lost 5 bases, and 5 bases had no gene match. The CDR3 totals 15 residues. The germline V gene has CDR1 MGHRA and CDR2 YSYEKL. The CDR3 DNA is TGCGCCAGCAGCTGGGACAGCGGAAACACCGGGGAGCTGTTTTTT. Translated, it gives CASSWDSGNTGELFF.

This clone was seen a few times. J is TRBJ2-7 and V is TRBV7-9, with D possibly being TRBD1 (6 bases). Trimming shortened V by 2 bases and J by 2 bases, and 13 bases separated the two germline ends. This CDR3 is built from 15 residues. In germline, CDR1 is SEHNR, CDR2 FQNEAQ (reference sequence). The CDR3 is CASSLLNGGAYEQYF. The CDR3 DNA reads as TGTGCCAGCAGCTTATTAAATGGGGGCGCCTACGAGCAGTACTTC.

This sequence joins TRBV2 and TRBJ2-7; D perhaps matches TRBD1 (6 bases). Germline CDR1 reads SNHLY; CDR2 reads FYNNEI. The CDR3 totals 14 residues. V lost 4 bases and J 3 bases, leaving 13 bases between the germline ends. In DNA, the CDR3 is TGTGCCAGCAGTGTCGGGACATCTGACTACGAGCAGTACTTC. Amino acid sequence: CASSVGTSDYEQYF. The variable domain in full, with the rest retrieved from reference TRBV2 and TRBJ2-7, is EPEVTQTPSHQVTQMGQEVILRCVPISNHLYFYWYRQILGQKVEFLVSFYNNEISEKSEIFDDQFSVERPDGSNFTLKIRSTKLEDSAMYFCASSVGTSDYEQYFGPGTRLTVT.

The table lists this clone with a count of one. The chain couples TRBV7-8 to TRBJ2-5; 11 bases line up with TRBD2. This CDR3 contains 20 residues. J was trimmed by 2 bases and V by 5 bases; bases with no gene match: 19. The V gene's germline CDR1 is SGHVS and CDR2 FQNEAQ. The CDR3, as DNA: TGTGCCAGCAGCCCATGGGCTAGCGGGGGGAAAGGCACGAGACAAGAGACCCAGTACTTC. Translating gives CASSPWASGGKGTRQETQYF.

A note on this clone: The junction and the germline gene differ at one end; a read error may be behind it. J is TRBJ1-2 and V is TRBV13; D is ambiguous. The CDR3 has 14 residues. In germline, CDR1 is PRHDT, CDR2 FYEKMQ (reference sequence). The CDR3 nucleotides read TGTGCCAGCAGCTCTGCCGAGGGATTCTATGGCTACCCCTTC. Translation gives CASSSAEGFYGYPF.

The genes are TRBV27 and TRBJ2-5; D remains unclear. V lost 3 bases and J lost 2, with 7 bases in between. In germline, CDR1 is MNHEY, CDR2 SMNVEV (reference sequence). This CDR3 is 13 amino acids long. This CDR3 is CASSFTEQETQYF. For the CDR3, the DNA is TGTGCCAGCAGTTTTACTGAGCAAGAGACCCAGTACTTC.

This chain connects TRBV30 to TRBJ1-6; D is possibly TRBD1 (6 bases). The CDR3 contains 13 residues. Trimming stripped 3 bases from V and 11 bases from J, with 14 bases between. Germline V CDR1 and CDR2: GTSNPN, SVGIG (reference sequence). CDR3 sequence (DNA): TGTGCCTGGAGGACGGGAGGGGGGCCACCCCTCCACTTT. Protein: CAWRTGGGPPLHF.

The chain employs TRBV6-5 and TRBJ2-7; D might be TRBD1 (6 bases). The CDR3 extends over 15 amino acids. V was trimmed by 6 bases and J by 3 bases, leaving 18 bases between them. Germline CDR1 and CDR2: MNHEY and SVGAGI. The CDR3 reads CASRPNPGHLYEQYF. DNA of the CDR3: TGTGCCAGCAGACCGAATCCGGGACACCTCTACGAGCAGTACTTC.

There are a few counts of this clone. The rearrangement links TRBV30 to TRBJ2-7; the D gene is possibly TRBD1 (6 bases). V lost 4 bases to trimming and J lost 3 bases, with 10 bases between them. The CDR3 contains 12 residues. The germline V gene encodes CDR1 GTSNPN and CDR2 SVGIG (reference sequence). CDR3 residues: CAWTPTGYEQYF. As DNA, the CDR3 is TGTGCCTGGACCCCGACAGGCTACGAGCAGTACTTC.

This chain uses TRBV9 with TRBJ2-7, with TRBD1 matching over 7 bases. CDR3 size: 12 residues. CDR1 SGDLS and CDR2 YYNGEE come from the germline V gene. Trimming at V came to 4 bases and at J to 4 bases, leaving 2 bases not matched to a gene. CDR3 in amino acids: CASSPGGYEQYF. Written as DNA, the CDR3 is TGTGCCAGCAGCCCAGGGGGATACGAGCAGTACTTC.

The CDR3 here is CASSPGFSGNTIYF. CDR3 nucleotide sequence: TGTGCCAGCAGCCCCGGGTTTTCTGGAAACACCATATATTTT. The rearrangement links TRBV11-2 to TRBJ1-3; unclear D gene. The CDR3 spans 14 residues. The V and J ends lost 5 bases and 1 base respectively, with 9 bases between them. Germline V CDR1 and CDR2: SGHAT, FQNNGV.

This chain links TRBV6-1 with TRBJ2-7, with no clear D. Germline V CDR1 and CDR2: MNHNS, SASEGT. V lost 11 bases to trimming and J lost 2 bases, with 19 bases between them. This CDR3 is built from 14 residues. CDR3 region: CARNNVTHTYEQYF. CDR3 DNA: TGTGCCCGAAACAACGTGACTCATACCTACGAGCAGTACTTC.

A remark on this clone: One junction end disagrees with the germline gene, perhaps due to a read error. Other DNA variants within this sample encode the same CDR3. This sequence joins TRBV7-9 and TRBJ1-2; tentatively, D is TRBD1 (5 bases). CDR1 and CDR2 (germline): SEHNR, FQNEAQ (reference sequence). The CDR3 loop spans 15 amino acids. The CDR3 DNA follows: TGTGCCAGCAGCTTAGTAAGGGGAGTAGCGGAGGGCTACACCTTT. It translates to CASSLVRGVAEGYTF.

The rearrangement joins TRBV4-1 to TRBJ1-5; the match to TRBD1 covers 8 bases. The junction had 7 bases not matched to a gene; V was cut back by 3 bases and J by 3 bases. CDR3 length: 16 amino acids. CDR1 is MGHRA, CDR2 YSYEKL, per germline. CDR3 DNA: TGCGCCAGCAGCCAGCTGGGGACAGGTCACAATCAGCCCCAGCATTTT. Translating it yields CASSQLGTGHNQPQHF.